Listed below are T cell receptor beta chains from one sample, sequenced in a study of Ad26.COV2.S vaccination and SARS-CoV-2 variants. The repertoire was sequenced with immunoSEQ multiplex PCR; TCRdb's copy has only in-frame clones and lacks some. The profile shows 350,000 to 500,000 clones, roughly 90% of them singletons. The source was peripheral blood, collected in a trial of Ad26.COV2.S vaccine versus placebo. These receptors originate from a person aged 18-60 years who received the Ad26.COV2.S COVID-19 vaccine or a placebo. The CDR3 runs from the conserved cysteine through the conserved F or W. D genes are given only for firm matches. Some rows have no size entry. The others give once, few or many, or a class for an expanded clone.

v_call: TRBV11-3
j_call: TRBJ2-1
cdr3_length: 15
clone_size: NA
d_call: TRBD1
cdr3_aa: CASSSGGSSYNEQFF
cdr3_nt: TGTGCCAGCAGCTCAGGGGGTAGCTCCTACAATGAGCAGTTCTTC

v_call: TRBV28
j_call: TRBJ2-7
cdr3_length: 15
clone_size: once
d_call: TRBD1
cdr3_aa: CASSIDRGYSYEQYF
cdr3_nt: TGTGCCAGCAGCATTGACAGGGGGTACTCCTACGAGCAGTACTTC

v_call: TRBV29-1
j_call: TRBJ2-7
cdr3_length: 15
clone_size: NA
d_call: NA
cdr3_aa: CSPERGRPPPYEQYF
cdr3_nt: TGCAGTCCCGAGAGGGGCCGGCCGCCCCCCTACGAGCAGTACTTC

v_call: TRBV10-2
j_call: TRBJ2-6
cdr3_length: 15
clone_size: NA
d_call: NA
cdr3_aa: CASSDWTSGANVLTF
cdr3_nt: TGCGCCAGCAGTGACTGGACCTCTGGGGCCAACGTCCTGACTTTC

v_call: TRBV7-2
j_call: TRBJ2-1
cdr3_length: 15
clone_size: NA
d_call: TRBD2
cdr3_aa: CASSLGLASHNEQFF
cdr3_nt: TGTGCCAGCAGCTTGGGACTAGCCTCGCACAATGAGCAGTTCTTC

v_call: TRBV7-9
j_call: TRBJ1-2
cdr3_length: 15
clone_size: few
d_call: TRBD1
cdr3_aa: CASRPAVGRRGNYTF
cdr3_nt: TGTGCCAGCAGACCGGCTGTCGGTCGCAGGGGGAACTACACCTTC

v_call: TRBV7-9
j_call: TRBJ1-1
cdr3_length: 14
clone_size: once
d_call: TRBD1
cdr3_aa: CASSSTVQGIEAFF
cdr3_nt: TGTGCCAGCAGCTCCACAGTACAGGGGATTGAAGCTTTCTTT

v_call: TRBV4-1
j_call: TRBJ2-5
cdr3_length: 14
clone_size: NA
d_call: NA
cdr3_aa: CASSQENSGETQYF
cdr3_nt: TGCGCCAGCAGCCAAGAAAATAGCGGAGAGACCCAGTACTTC

v_call: TRBV6-1
j_call: TRBJ2-1
cdr3_length: 15
clone_size: NA
d_call: NA
cdr3_aa: CASSESRRSYNEQFF
cdr3_nt: TGTGCCAGCAGTGAAAGCAGACGCTCCTACAATGAGCAGTTCTTC

v_call: TRBV28
j_call: TRBJ2-7
cdr3_length: 14
clone_size: NA
d_call: NA
cdr3_aa: CASSLHGDSYEQYF
cdr3_nt: TGTGCCAGCAGTTTACATGGGGACTCCTACGAGCAGTACTTC

v_call: TRBV9
j_call: TRBJ1-2
cdr3_length: 17
clone_size: NA
d_call: NA
cdr3_aa: CASSVDGNIHDRYGYTF
cdr3_nt: TGTGCCAGCAGCGTAGACGGAAACATACATGATCGTTATGGCTACACCTTC

v_call: TRBV12-3/TRBV12-4
j_call: TRBJ2-5
cdr3_length: 13
clone_size: NA
d_call: TRBD1
cdr3_aa: CASSRQGPGTQYF
cdr3_nt: TGTGCCAGCAGTCGACAGGGCCCTGGGACCCAGTACTTC

v_call: TRBV7-9
j_call: TRBJ1-1
cdr3_length: 12
clone_size: NA
d_call: NA
cdr3_aa: CASSFGYTEAFF
cdr3_nt: TGTGCCAGCAGCTTTGGGTACACTGAAGCTTTCTTT

v_call: TRBV28
j_call: TRBJ1-6
cdr3_length: 18
clone_size: few
d_call: NA
cdr3_aa: CASSPSAGRGPYNSPLHF
cdr3_nt: TGTGCCAGCAGCCCCTCCGCCGGCAGGGGACCCTATAATTCACCCCTCCACTTT

v_call: TRBV7-8
j_call: TRBJ1-1
cdr3_length: 15
clone_size: NA
d_call: NA
cdr3_aa: CASSLDGPGTTEAFF
cdr3_nt: TGTGCCAGCAGCTTAGATGGCCCAGGGACAACTGAAGCTTTCTTT

v_call: TRBV10-3
j_call: TRBJ2-7
cdr3_length: 11
clone_size: NA
d_call: NA
cdr3_aa: CAISEPGELYF
cdr3_nt: TGTGCCATCAGTGAGCCCGGGGAGTTGTACTTC

v_call: TRBV19
j_call: TRBJ1-2
cdr3_length: 13
clone_size: NA
d_call: TRBD1
cdr3_aa: CASSIGTDNGYTF
cdr3_nt: TGTGCCAGTAGCATCGGGACAGATAATGGCTACACCTTC

v_call: TRBV5-1
j_call: TRBJ2-5
cdr3_length: 14
clone_size: NA
d_call: TRBD2
cdr3_aa: CASSRNSGKETQYF
cdr3_nt: TGCGCCAGCAGCCGTAACAGCGGGAAAGAGACCCAGTACTTC

v_call: TRBV18
j_call: TRBJ2-2
cdr3_length: 16
clone_size: once
d_call: NA
cdr3_aa: CASSPTSPTYLGELFF
cdr3_nt: TGTGCCAGCTCACCTACCTCTCCGACCTACCTTGGGGAGCTGTTTTTT

v_call: TRBV7-9
j_call: TRBJ2-7
cdr3_length: 15
clone_size: few
d_call: TRBD1
cdr3_aa: CASSLGGDRAYEQYF
cdr3_nt: TGTGCCAGCAGCTTAGGTGGGGACAGGGCCTACGAGCAGTACTTC

v_call: TRBV5-1
j_call: TRBJ1-6
cdr3_length: 14
clone_size: NA
d_call: NA
cdr3_aa: CASSDRQNNSPLHF
cdr3_nt: TGCGCCAGCAGCGATAGACAGAATAATTCACCCCTCCACTTT

v_call: TRBV5-1
j_call: TRBJ2-3
cdr3_length: 16
clone_size: once
d_call: TRBD1
cdr3_aa: CASSLGNRGGTDTQYF
cdr3_nt: TGCGCCAGCAGCTTGGGAAACAGGGGGGGCACAGATACGCAGTATTTT

v_call: TRBV19
j_call: TRBJ1-2
cdr3_length: 14
clone_size: NA
d_call: NA
cdr3_aa: CASKPGVRGYGYTF
cdr3_nt: TGTGCCAGTAAGCCGGGGGTGCGGGGCTATGGCTACACCTTC

v_call: TRBV10-3
j_call: TRBJ2-7
cdr3_length: 18
clone_size: NA
d_call: TRBD1
cdr3_aa: CAISESLLMTGSSYEQYF
cdr3_nt: TGTGCCATCAGTGAGTCCCTTTTAATGACAGGGAGCTCCTACGAGCAGTACTTC

v_call: TRBV9
j_call: TRBJ2-7
cdr3_length: 14
clone_size: NA
d_call: NA
cdr3_aa: CASSLTDMGGEQYF
cdr3_nt: TGTGCCAGCAGCCTCACAGACATGGGTGGCGAGCAGTACTTC

v_call: TRBV29-1
j_call: TRBJ2-3
cdr3_length: 12
clone_size: NA
d_call: NA
cdr3_aa: CSVDRGAGAQYF
cdr3_nt: TGCAGCGTTGATAGAGGGGCAGGGGCGCAGTATTTT

v_call: TRBV2
j_call: TRBJ1-3
cdr3_length: 15
clone_size: few
d_call: NA
cdr3_aa: CASSPTRLSGNTIYF
cdr3_nt: TGTGCCAGCAGCCCCACGCGGCTCTCTGGAAACACCATATATTTT

v_call: TRBV28
j_call: TRBJ2-5
cdr3_length: 14
clone_size: NA
d_call: NA
cdr3_aa: CASTGQSLQETQYF
cdr3_nt: TGTGCCAGTACCGGACAGAGCCTCCAAGAGACCCAGTACTTC

v_call: TRBV4-1
j_call: TRBJ1-2
cdr3_length: 13
clone_size: NA
d_call: TRBD1
cdr3_aa: CASGYRGNYGYTF
cdr3_nt: TGCGCCAGCGGCTACAGGGGAAACTATGGTTACACCTTC

v_call: TRBV27
j_call: TRBJ1-5
cdr3_length: 15
clone_size: NA
d_call: NA
cdr3_aa: CASSQRIAPEQPQHF
cdr3_nt: TGTGCCAGCAGTCAAAGAATAGCCCCCGAGCAGCCCCAGCATTTT

v_call: TRBV11-3
j_call: TRBJ1-1
cdr3_length: 15
clone_size: NA
d_call: TRBD1
cdr3_aa: CASSSTGTGNTEAFF
cdr3_nt: TGTGCCAGCAGCTCTACCGGGACAGGGAACACTGAAGCTTTCTTT

v_call: TRBV6-2/TRBV6-3
j_call: TRBJ1-2
cdr3_length: 16
clone_size: once
d_call: NA
cdr3_aa: CASSYYRQDRNYGYTF
cdr3_nt: TGTGCCAGCAGTTACTACCGGCAGGACCGTAACTATGGCTACACCTTC

v_call: TRBV23-1
j_call: TRBJ2-7
cdr3_length: 17
clone_size: NA
d_call: NA
cdr3_aa: CASSQNRRDSYHYEQYF
cdr3_nt: TGCGCCAGCAGTCAAAACCGCCGGGACTCCTACCACTACGAGCAGTACTTC

v_call: TRBV29-1
j_call: TRBJ1-2
cdr3_length: 13
clone_size: NA
d_call: NA
cdr3_aa: CSSRDFLWGGYTF
cdr3_nt: TGCAGCTCCAGGGACTTCCTGTGGGGAGGCTACACCTTC

v_call: TRBV4-1
j_call: TRBJ1-1
cdr3_length: 17
clone_size: NA
d_call: NA
cdr3_aa: CASSQDLSAGSSTEAFF
cdr3_nt: TGCGCCAGCAGCCAAGATCTTAGTGCGGGGTCGAGCACTGAAGCTTTCTTT

v_call: TRBV10-1
j_call: TRBJ2-2
cdr3_length: 17
clone_size: NA
d_call: NA
cdr3_aa: CASSDWDARLDTGELFF
cdr3_nt: TGCGCCAGCAGTGACTGGGACGCACGGTTGGATACCGGGGAGCTGTTTTTT

v_call: TRBV28
j_call: TRBJ2-3
cdr3_length: 12
clone_size: NA
d_call: NA
cdr3_aa: CASSPPGGTQYF
cdr3_nt: TGTGCCAGCAGTCCGCCCGGGGGTACGCAGTATTTT

v_call: TRBV19
j_call: TRBJ1-1
cdr3_length: 13
clone_size: NA
d_call: NA
cdr3_aa: CATSRRRGPEAFF
cdr3_nt: TGTGCCACCAGTAGGAGGAGGGGTCCTGAAGCTTTCTTT

v_call: TRBV9
j_call: TRBJ2-5
cdr3_length: 13
clone_size: NA
d_call: NA
cdr3_aa: CASSAGRQETQYF
cdr3_nt: TGTGCCAGCAGCGCCGGACGGCAAGAGACCCAGTACTTC